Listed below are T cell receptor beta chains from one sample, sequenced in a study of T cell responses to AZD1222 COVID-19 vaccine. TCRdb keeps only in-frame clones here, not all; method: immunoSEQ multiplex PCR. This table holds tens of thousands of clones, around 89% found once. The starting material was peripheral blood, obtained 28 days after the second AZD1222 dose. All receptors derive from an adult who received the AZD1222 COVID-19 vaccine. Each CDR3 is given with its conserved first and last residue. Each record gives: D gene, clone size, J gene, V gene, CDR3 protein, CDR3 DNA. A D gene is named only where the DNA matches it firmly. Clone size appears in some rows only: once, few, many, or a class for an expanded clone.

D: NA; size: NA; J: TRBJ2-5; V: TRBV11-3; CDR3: CASSLAGWQETQYF; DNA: TGTGCCAGCAGCTTAGCAGGCTGGCAAGAGACCCAGTACTTC
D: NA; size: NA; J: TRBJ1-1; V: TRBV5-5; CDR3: CASTPDRLMNTEAFF; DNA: TGTGCCAGCACCCCGGACAGACTAATGAACACTGAAGCTTTCTTT
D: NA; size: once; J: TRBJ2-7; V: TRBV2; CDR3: CASSEAPDSYEQYF; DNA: TGTGCCAGCAGTGAGGCCCCAGATTCCTACGAGCAGTACTTC
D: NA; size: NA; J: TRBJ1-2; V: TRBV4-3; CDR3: CASSQDHGALGYTF; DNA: TGCGCCAGCAGCCAAGATCACGGGGCACTAGGCTACACCTTC
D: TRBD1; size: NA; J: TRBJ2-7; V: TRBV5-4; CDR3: CASSFPTGDEQYF; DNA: TGTGCCAGCAGCTTCCCCACAGGGGACGAGCAGTACTTC
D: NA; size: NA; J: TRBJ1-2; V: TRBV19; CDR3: CASSILGRGNYGYTF; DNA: TGTGCCAGTAGTATACTCGGCAGGGGAAACTATGGCTACACCTTC
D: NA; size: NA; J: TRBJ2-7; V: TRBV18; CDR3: CASSPWDGGFDEQYF; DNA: TGTGCCAGCTCACCATGGGACGGAGGGTTCGACGAGCAGTACTTC
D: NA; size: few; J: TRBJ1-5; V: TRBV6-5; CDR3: CAAGTGHQPQHF; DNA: TGTGCCGCCGGGACTGGCCATCAGCCCCAGCATTTT
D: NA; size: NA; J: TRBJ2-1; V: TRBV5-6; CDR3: CASSLDRARLFRDEQFF; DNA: TGTGCCAGCAGCTTGGATCGTGCTAGATTGTTCCGCGATGAGCAGTTCTTC
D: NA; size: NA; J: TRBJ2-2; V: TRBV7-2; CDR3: CASSFPSREVNTGELFF; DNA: TGTGCCAGCAGTTTTCCCAGTCGTGAGGTGAACACCGGGGAGCTGTTTTTT
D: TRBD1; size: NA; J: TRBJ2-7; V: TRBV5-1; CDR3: CASSSPRSGDRAFDPTYEQYF; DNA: TGCGCCAGCAGTTCCCCCCGGAGCGGGGACAGGGCCTTCGACCCTACCTACGAGCAGTACTTC
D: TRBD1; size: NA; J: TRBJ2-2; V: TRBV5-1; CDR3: CASSFLRGPNTGELFF; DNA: TGCGCCAGCAGCTTCCTCAGGGGGCCCAACACCGGGGAGCTGTTTTTT
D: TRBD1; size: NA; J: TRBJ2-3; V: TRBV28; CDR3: CASSNRQGASDTQYF; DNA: TGTGCCAGCAGCAATCGACAGGGGGCCTCAGATACGCAGTATTTT
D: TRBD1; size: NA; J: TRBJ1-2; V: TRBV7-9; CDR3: CASSKTGTNYGYTF; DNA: TGTGCCAGCAGCAAGACAGGGACTAACTATGGCTACACCTTC
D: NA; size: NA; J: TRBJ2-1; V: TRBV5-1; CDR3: CASSSVAQSSSYNEQFF; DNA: TGCGCCAGCAGCTCGGTGGCTCAGTCCAGCTCCTACAATGAGCAGTTCTTC
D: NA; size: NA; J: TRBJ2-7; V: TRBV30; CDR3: CAWGRNSYEQYF; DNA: TGTGCCTGGGGACGGAACTCCTACGAGCAGTACTTC
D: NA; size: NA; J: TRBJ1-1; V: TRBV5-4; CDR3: CASSLQNTEAFF; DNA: TGTGCCAGCAGCTTGCAGAACACTGAAGCTTTCTTT
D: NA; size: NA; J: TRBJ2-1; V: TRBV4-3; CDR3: CARSSRADLPSSYNEQFF; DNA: TGCGCCAGATCCTCGCGGGCCGACCTACCGAGCTCCTACAATGAGCAGTTCTTC
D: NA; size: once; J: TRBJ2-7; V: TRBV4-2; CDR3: CASSQESSYEQYF; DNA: TGTGCCAGCAGCCAAGAGTCTTCCTACGAGCAGTACTTC
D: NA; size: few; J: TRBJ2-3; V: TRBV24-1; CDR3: CATSDLQDSTDTQYF; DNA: TGTGCCACCAGTGATTTGCAGGACAGCACAGATACGCAGTATTTT
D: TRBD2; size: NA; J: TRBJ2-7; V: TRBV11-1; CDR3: CATSIASGLSYEQYF; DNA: TGTGCCACCTCTATAGCTAGCGGGCTGTCCTACGAGCAGTACTTC
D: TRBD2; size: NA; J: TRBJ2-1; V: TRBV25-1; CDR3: CASSEPTSGAGDEQFF; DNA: TGTGCCAGCAGTGAACCCACTAGCGGTGCCGGGGATGAGCAGTTCTTC
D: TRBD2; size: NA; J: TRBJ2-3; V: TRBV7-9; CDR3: CASRPTSGSTDTQYF; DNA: TGTGCCAGCAGACCGACTAGCGGTAGCACAGATACGCAGTATTTT
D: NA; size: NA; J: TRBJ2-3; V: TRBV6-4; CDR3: CASSSSPLTDTQYF; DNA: NA
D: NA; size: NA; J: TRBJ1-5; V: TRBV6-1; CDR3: CATKGSSDRNQPQHF; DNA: TGTGCCACAAAGGGGTCGTCGGATCGTAATCAGCCCCAGCATTTT
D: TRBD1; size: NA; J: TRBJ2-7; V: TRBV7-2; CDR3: CASSLALGGPSYEQYF; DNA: TGTGCCAGCAGCTTAGCGCTAGGGGGCCCTTCCTACGAGCAGTACTTC
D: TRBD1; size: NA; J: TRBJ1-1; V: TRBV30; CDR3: CAWSRRQGWTEAFF; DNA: TGTGCCTGGAGCCGAAGACAGGGTTGGACTGAAGCTTTCTTT
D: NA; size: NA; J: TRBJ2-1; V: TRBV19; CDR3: CASTPRQDNEQFF; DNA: TGTGCCAGTACCCCCAGACAAGACAATGAGCAGTTCTTC
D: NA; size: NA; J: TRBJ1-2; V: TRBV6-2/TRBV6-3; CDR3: CASSYDTNYGYTF; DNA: TGTGCCAGCAGTTACGACACTAACTATGGCTACACCTTC
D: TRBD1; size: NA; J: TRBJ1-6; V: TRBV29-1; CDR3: CSVATGGDNSPLHF; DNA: TGCAGCGTGGCGACAGGGGGTGATAATTCACCCCTCCACTTT
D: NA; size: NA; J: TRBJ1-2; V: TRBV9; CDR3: CASSVQGNYGYTF; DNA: TGTGCCAGCAGCGTACAGGGTAACTATGGCTACACCTTC
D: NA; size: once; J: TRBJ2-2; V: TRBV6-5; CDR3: CASSPRGTGTGELFF; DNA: TGTGCCAGCAGTCCTCGGGGGACGGGCACCGGGGAGCTGTTTTTT
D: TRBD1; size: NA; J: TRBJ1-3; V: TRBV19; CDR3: CASRTGGENTIYF; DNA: TGTGCCAGTAGGACAGGGGGAGAAAACACCATATATTTT
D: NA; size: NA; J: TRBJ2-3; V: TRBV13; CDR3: CASSLGTGPDDTDTQYF; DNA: TGTGCCAGCAGCTTAGGCACGGGACCGGACGACACAGATACGCAGTATTTT
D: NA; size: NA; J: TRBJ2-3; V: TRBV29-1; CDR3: CSVVSVQITDTQYF; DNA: TGCAGCGTTGTATCTGTCCAAATCACAGATACGCAGTATTTT
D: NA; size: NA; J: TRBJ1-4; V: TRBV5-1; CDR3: CASSLQGIFNEKLFF; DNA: TGCGCCAGCAGCTTGCAGGGCATTTTTAATGAAAAACTGTTTTTT
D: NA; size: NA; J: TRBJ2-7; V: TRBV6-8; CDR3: CASRGSTGARPYEQYF; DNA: TGTGCCAGCAGGGGGTCCACGGGGGCCCGTCCCTACGAGCAGTACTTC
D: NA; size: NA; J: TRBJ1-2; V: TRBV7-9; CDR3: CASSSDGTYGYTF; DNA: TGTGCCAGCAGCTCGGACGGCACCTATGGCTACACCTTC
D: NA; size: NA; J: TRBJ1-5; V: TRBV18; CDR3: CASSPGTENQPQHF; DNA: TGTGCCAGCTCACCCGGGACCGAGAATCAGCCCCAGCATTTT
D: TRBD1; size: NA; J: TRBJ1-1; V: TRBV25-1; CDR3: CASSDPHRTGSTEAFF; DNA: TGTGCCAGCAGTGACCCTCACAGGACAGGGTCTACTGAAGCTTTCTTT
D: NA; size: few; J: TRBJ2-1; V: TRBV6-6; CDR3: CASSRLGGPYEEIYNEQFF; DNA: TGTGCCAGCAGTCGCTTGGGAGGCCCCTATGAAGAGATTTACAATGAGCAGTTCTTC
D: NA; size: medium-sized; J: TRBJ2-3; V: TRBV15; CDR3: CATSTEGLSTDTQYF; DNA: TGTGCCACCAGCACGGAGGGACTTTCTACAGATACGCAGTATTTT
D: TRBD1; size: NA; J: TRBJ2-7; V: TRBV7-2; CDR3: CASSSWGQGVYEQYF; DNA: TGTGCCAGCAGCTCTTGGGGGCAGGGGGTCTACGAGCAGTACTTC
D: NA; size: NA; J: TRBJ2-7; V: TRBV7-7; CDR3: CASSLEQGQSYEQYF; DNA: TGTGCTAGCAGCTTAGAACAAGGCCAGTCCTACGAGCAGTACTTC
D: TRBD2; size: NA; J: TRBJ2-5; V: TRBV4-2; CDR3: CASSQDWTSGGSVETQYF; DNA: TGTGCCAGCAGCCAAGATTGGACTAGCGGGGGGTCGGTTGAGACCCAGTACTTC
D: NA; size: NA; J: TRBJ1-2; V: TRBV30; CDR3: CAWITGTDYGYTF; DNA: TGTGCCTGGATCACTGGGACCGATTATGGCTACACCTTC
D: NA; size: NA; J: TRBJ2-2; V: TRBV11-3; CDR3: CASSLSAPGELFF; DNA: TGTGCCAGCAGCTTAAGCGCACCCGGGGAGCTGTTTTTT
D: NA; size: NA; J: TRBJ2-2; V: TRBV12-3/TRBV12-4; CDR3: CASSLWNTGELFF; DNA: TGTGCCAGCAGTTTGTGGAACACCGGGGAGCTGTTTTTT
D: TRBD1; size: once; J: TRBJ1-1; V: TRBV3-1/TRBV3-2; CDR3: CASSRTGVKAEAFF; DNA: TGTGCCAGCAGCCGGACAGGGGTGAAGGCTGAAGCTTTCTTT
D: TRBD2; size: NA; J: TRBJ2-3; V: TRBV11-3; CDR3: CASSYGGRDTDTQYF; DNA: TGTGCCAGCAGCTATGGCGGGAGGGACACAGATACGCAGTATTTT
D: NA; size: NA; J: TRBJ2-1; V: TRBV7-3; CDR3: CASSSPPYNEQFF; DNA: TGTGCCAGCAGCTCCCCACCCTACAATGAGCAGTTCTTC
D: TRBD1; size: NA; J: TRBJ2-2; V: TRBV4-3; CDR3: CASSQNRGHGGELFF; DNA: TGCGCCAGCAGCCAAAACAGGGGGCATGGCGGGGAGCTGTTTTTT
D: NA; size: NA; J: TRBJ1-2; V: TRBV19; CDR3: CASSPNRVGYTF; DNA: TGTGCCAGTAGCCCCAACAGGGTTGGCTACACCTTC
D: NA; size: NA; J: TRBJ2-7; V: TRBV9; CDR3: CASSVGVQAYEQYF; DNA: TGTGCCAGCAGCGTAGGTGTTCAGGCCTACGAGCAGTACTTC
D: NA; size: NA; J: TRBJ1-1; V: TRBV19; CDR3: CASRDMNTEAFF; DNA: TGTGCCAGTAGGGACATGAACACTGAAGCTTTCTTT